This T cell receptor (beta chain) was retrieved from a study of cytomegalovirus exposure and HLA in healthy donors. The study, taken as a whole, reports: Further analysis was carried out later, and it showed several of the most significant clusters appearing linked to common viral pathogens. HLA alleles showed associations with fewer than 20,000 TCR beta sequences in a later analysis, at a 0.05 false discovery rate. According to an earlier analysis, most TCR beta V segments yielded productive rearrangements about 87% or about 30% of the time.

With 60 Vbeta and 13 Jbeta primers, the PCR was carried out. The assay was immunoSEQ multiplex PCR, and TCRdb's table has in-frame clones only and misses some. The table lists more than 40,000 clones, roughly 51% of them singletons. V lost 5 bases to trimming and J lost 5 bases, with 16 bases between them. Germline V gene lookup returns CDR1 LNHNV and CDR2 YYDKDF (reference sequence). The CDR3 has 15 amino acids. About this clone: Antigen specificity is unknown.

The rearrangement uses TRBV15 and TRBJ2-1; a weak D match, TRBD1 (6 bases). The sequenced sample consisted of PBMCs. The receptor's source is a man in his 60s in good health and CMV-seronegative. CDR3 region: CATSEGTWADNEQFF. For the CDR3, the DNA is TGTGCCACCAGCGAAGGGACATGGGCAGACAATGAGCAGTTCTTC. Together with reference TRBV15 and TRBJ2-1, the CDR3 gives the full variable domain: DAMVIQNPRYQVTQFGKPVTLSCSQTLNHNVMYWYQQKSSQAPKLLFHYYDKDFNNEADTPDNFQSRRPNTSFCFLDIRSPGLGDTAMYLCATSEGTWADNEQFFGPGTRLTVL.